The present entry profiles one T cell receptor (beta chain) with its context. Method: immunoSEQ multiplex PCR; TCRdb's copy keeps in-frame clones and lacks some. The profile shows 37,000 or so clones, about nine tenths of them singletons. The data were obtained in a study of T cell changes during pregnancy in multiple sclerosis. Germline loops: CDR1 GTSNPN, CDR2 SVGIG (reference sequence). The CDR3 extends over 14 amino acids. V lost 5 bases, J lost 6 bases, and 9 bases stayed unmatched. The J gene is TRBJ2-2, the V gene TRBV30; 7 bases line up with TRBD1. The clonotype comes from a female donor with multiple sclerosis, enrolled in a pregnancy study. Sequencing was performed on CD4+ T cells from peripheral blood mononuclear cells, taken in the first trimester of pregnancy. CDR3 DNA: TGTGCCTGGGACAGGGTTGTTTTGTCCGGGGAGCTGTTTTTT. Its translation is CAWDRVVLSGELFF. Supplemented by reference TRBV30 and TRBJ2-2, the full variable domain reads SQTIHQWPATLVQPVGSPLSLECTVEGTSNPNLYWYRQAAGRGLQLLFYSVGIGQISSEVPQNLSASRPQDRQFILSSKKLLLSDSGFYLCAWDRVVLSGELFFGEGSRLTVL.